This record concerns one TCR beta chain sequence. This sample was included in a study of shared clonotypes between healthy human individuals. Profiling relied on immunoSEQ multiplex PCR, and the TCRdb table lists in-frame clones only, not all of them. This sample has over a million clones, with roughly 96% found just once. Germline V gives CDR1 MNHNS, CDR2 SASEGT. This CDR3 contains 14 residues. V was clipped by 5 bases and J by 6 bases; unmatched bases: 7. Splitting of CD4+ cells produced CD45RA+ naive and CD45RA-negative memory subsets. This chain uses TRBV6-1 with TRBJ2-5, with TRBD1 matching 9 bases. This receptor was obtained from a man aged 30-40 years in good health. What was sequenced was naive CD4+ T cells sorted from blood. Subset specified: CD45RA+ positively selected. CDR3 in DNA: TGTGCCAGCAGTCCCCGACAGGGGGTTAAGACCCAGTACTTC. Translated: CASSPRQGVKTQYF.